The next 17 T cell receptor beta chains were all read from a single sample in a study of blood T cells in healthy people across ages. With a J-beta primer mix and a sample-barcoded 5' primer, a second PCR ran about 7 to 11 cycles. TCRdb re-derived calls from the 5' RACE reads in MiXCR, one entry per CDR3 protein. Of 1,800,000 or so distinct CDR3 sequences in the sample, 35% to 50% were seen once. Sequencing input: blood. These receptors originate from a human donor in good health.

This chain links TRBV4-3 with TRBJ2-4; 10 bases align to TRBD2. The J call may be faulty, since TRBJ2-7 better matches the DNA end. This CDR3 is 19 amino acids long. Germline values: CDR1 LGHNA, CDR2 YSLEER. The DNA of the CDR3 is TGCGCCAGCAGCCAAGATTTGGAAGAGCCGGGACTAGCGATCTACGAGCAGTACTTC. Residues: CASSQDLEEPGLAIYEQYF.

This chain joins TRBV5-6 and TRBJ1-1, with a possible D match to TRBD1 (5 bases). Germline CDR1 and CDR2: SGHDT and YYEEEE. With 5 bases removed from V and 1 base from J, the gap between germline ends came to 12 bases. The CDR3 contains 14 residues. CDR3 coding DNA: TGTGCCAGCAGTACTCAAACAGGGAACACTGAAGCTTTCTTT. Amino acid sequence: CASSTQTGNTEAFF.

Only a few counts were recorded for this clonotype. The chain recombines TRBV4-1 with TRBJ1-2; TRBD1 matches 8 bases. This CDR3 is built from 17 residues. The germline CDR1 and CDR2 sequences are MGHRA and YSYEKL. The trim removed 2 bases at V and 7 bases at J, leaving 15 bases unmatched. Here the CDR3 DNA reads TGCGCCAGCAGCCAACTGGGAAGGACAGGGCCCTATCCTGGCTACACCTTC. It is translated as CASSQLGRTGPYPGYTF.

The J gene is TRBJ1-5, the V gene TRBV6-1; D unresolved. CDR3 size: 18 residues. Germline V gene data show CDR1 as MNHNS and CDR2 as SASEGT. Trimming took 0 bases from V and 0 from J, leaving 15 bases between them. The CDR3 reads CASSEAWARLYSNQPQHF. CDR3 DNA: TGTGCCAGCAGTGAAGCGTGGGCACGACTTTATAGCAATCAGCCCCAGCATTTT.

This clonotype turned up a few times. The chain is built from TRBV7-9 and TRBJ2-7; 7 positions match TRBD1. V lost 6 bases to trimming and J lost 2 bases; unmatched junction nucleotides: 4. Germline CDR1 and CDR2: SEHNR and FQNEAQ (reference sequence). The CDR3 has 13 amino acids. CDR3 region: CASSTGQPYEQYF. The CDR3 DNA reads as TGTGCCAGCAGTACGGGACAGCCCTACGAGCAGTACTTC.

This rearrangement joins TRBV7-2 to TRBJ2-2, with 7 bases lining up with TRBD1. CDR1 is SGHTA and CDR2 is FQGNSA in the germline V gene. The length of the CDR3 is 15 residues. V was pared by 2 bases and J by 4 bases, with 4 bases of the junction left unmatched. CDR3 sequence (DNA): TGTGCCAGCAGCTTAATCCAGGGGGTCACCGGGGAGCTGTTTTTT. Translated, it gives CASSLIQGVTGELFF.

This clonotype came up a few times. The chain uses TRBV12-3 or TRBV12-4 and TRBJ1-2, with D possibly matching TRBD1 (6 bases). The CDR3 runs 14 residues. Trimming took off 3 bases at V and 8 bases at J, with 16 bases between the two ends. The CDR3 bases are TGTGCCAGCAGTTTGAGTGGAAGGGGGATAGGCTACACCTTC. Its translation: CASSLSGRGIGYTF.

The chain links TRBV12-3 or TRBV12-4 to TRBJ2-3, with 8 bases lining up with TRBD2. V was pared by 8 bases and J by 6 bases, with 10 bases of the junction left unmatched. The CDR3 totals 14 residues. The CDR3 reads CASLGRVSSDTQYF. DNA of the CDR3: TGTGCCAGCCTCGGGAGGGTGTCATCGGATACGCAGTATTTT.

In the case of this clonotype: An end of the junction differs from the germline gene, which may be a read error. The chain links TRBV7-9 to TRBJ1-2; 7 bases are a match to TRBD1. CDR1 and CDR2 (germline): SEHNR, FQNEAQ (reference sequence). The CDR3 consists of 16 residues. This CDR3 reads CAGSPRSRGQIYGYTF. In nucleotides, the CDR3 is TGTGCCGGCAGCCCCCGAAGCCGGGGACAGATCTATGGCTACACCTTC.

V is TRBV5-8 and J is TRBJ1-2; possibly TRBD1 for D (6 bases). Between the trimmed V and J ends, which lost 4 bases and 3 bases, there was a span of 13 bases. CDR3 length: 14 amino acids. Germline CDR1 and CDR2: SGHTS and YDEGEE. For the CDR3, the DNA is TGTGCCAGCAGCCCCGACAGGAGTTACTATGGCTACACCTTC. As protein: CASSPDRSYYGYTF.

The chain has TRBV12-3 or TRBV12-4 and TRBJ2-5, with 7 positions matching TRBD1. The CDR3 is made up of 14 amino acids. After removal of 3 bases from V and 9 bases from J, the junction contained 10 bases not matched to a gene. The chain's CDR3 is CASSFRDSQGSQYF. The CDR3 DNA reads TGTGCCAGCAGTTTCCGGGACAGCCAAGGGTCCCAGTACTTC.

This clonotype has just one count. The chain couples TRBV2 to TRBJ1-1; D gene ambiguous. CDR1 and CDR2 from the germline V gene are SNHLY and FYNNEI. This CDR3 has 16 amino acids. Trimming took off 6 bases at V and 3 bases at J, with 20 bases between the two ends. The CDR3 sequence: CASRAPLIKGYTEAFF. The DNA of the CDR3 is TGTGCCAGCAGGGCGCCCTTGATAAAAGGGTACACTGAAGCTTTCTTT. The whole variable domain, filled in from reference TRBV2 and TRBJ1-1, reads EPEVTQTPSHQVTQMGQEVILRCVPISNHLYFYWYRQILGQKVEFLVSFYNNEISEKSEIFDDQFSVERPDGSNFTLKIRSTKLEDSAMYFCASRAPLIKGYTEAFFGQGTRLTVV.

The chain combines TRBV7-9 with TRBJ2-4, with 8 bases that match TRBD1. CDR1 SEHNR and CDR2 FQNEAQ come from the germline V gene (reference sequence). The CDR3 spans 18 residues. J gave up 0 bases and V 5 bases, and 12 bases lay outside the gene matches. The chain's CDR3 is CASSVDWTGIGAKNIQYF. The CDR3 nucleotides read TGTGCCAGCAGCGTAGACTGGACAGGGATTGGAGCCAAAAACATTCAGTACTTC.

The table lists this clonotype with a few counts. The chain joins TRBV12-3 or TRBV12-4 to TRBJ2-3; TRBD2 agrees at 10 bases. Germline trimming cut 4 bases from V and 2 bases from J; bases unmatched to any gene: 3. The length of the CDR3 is 15 residues. CDR3 protein: CASSWTSGNTDTQYF. CDR3 sequence (DNA): TGTGCCAGCAGTTGGACTAGCGGTAACACAGATACGCAGTATTTT.

This clonotype was seen ten or more times. The rearrangement joins TRBV29-1 to TRBJ2-7, with D tentatively TRBD1 (6 bases). This CDR3 is built from 13 residues. Germline-derived CDR1 and CDR2 are SQVTM and ANQGSEA. V lost 6 bases to trimming and J lost 4 bases, with 16 bases between them. Here the CDR3 reads CSVIGTSNYEQYF. The CDR3 coding sequence is TGCAGCGTAATAGGGACATCAAATTACGAGCAGTACTTC.

V usage is TRBV4-3 and J usage is TRBJ2-3, with TRBD2 identical over 8 bases. The CDR3 is made up of 17 amino acids. V lost 2 bases to trimming and J lost 2 bases; unmatched junction nucleotides: 9. Germline CDR1 LGHNA, CDR2 YSLEER. In nucleotides, the CDR3 is TGCGCCAGCAGCCAACCGCCAGCGGGGGTTAACACAGATACGCAGTATTTT. It translates to CASSQPPAGVNTDTQYF.

This chain joins TRBV7-2 and TRBJ2-7; D assignment may be TRBD1 or TRBD2 (5 bases each). Trimming took off 1 base at V and 7 bases at J, with 26 bases between the two ends. Per the germline V gene, CDR1 is SGHTA and CDR2 is FQGNSA. The CDR3 contains 18 residues. The CDR3 is CASSLVSSGTISYNEQYF. DNA for the CDR3: TGTGCCAGCAGCTTAGTTTCCTCCGGGACCATATCATACAATGAGCAGTACTTC.